One and the same sample provided the 19 T cell receptor beta chains below, sequenced in a study of blood T cell repertoires in COVID-19. Using immunoSEQ multiplex PCR, the repertoire was profiled, and TCRdb retains in-frame clones only, with some absent. The top ten clones hold 25% to 30% of a sample with around 71,000 clones, more than 75% of them seen once. Sequenced: peripheral blood. The receptor source for this set is an elderly woman with active or convalescent COVID-19.

The genes are TRBV14 and TRBJ1-4; D call uncertain. The CDR3 contains 15 residues. Trimming shortened V by 4 bases and J by 0 bases, and 9 bases separated the two germline ends. The germline V gene has CDR1 SGHDN and CDR2 FVKESK. This chain's CDR3 is CASSPWTSTNEKLFF. For the CDR3, the DNA is TGTGCCAGCAGCCCATGGACTTCAACTAATGAAAAACTGTTTTTT.

This chain joins TRBV2 and TRBJ1-3, with D perhaps TRBD1 (6 bases). V was pared by 6 bases and J by 13 bases, with 28 bases between. Germline V CDR1 and CDR2: SNHLY, FYNNEI. The CDR3 loop spans 16 amino acids. The CDR3: CASRGTVGDTVKVIYF. In DNA, the CDR3 is TGTGCCAGCAGGGGGACCGTTGGGGACACGGTTAAGGTGATATATTTT.

V is TRBV5-1 and J is TRBJ2-1, with D perhaps TRBD1 (6 bases). The V gene's germline CDR1 is SGHRS and CDR2 YFSETQ. The length of the CDR3 is 13 residues. V lost 9 bases, J lost 8 bases, and 18 bases lay in between. The CDR3 nucleotides are TGCGCCACCCAACAGGGAAATCGGGATGAGCAGTTCTTC. Protein product: CATQQGNRDEQFF.

V gene TRBV5-1 combines with J gene TRBJ2-1, with 12 bases lining up with TRBD2. The CDR3 is 15 residues long. The V gene's germline CDR1 is SGHRS and CDR2 YFSETQ. Germline trimming cut 3 bases from V and 6 bases from J; bases unmatched to any gene: 4. CDR3 in DNA: TGCGCCAGCAGCTCTAGCGGGGGGGTTCTCAATGAGCAGTTCTTC. Its translation is CASSSSGGVLNEQFF.

A few counts support this clone. This chain uses TRBV6-2 or TRBV6-3 with TRBJ1-1, with TRBD1 matching over 8 bases. The V gene end was trimmed by 5 bases and the J gene end by 3 bases; junction bases not matched to a gene: 2. Looked up from germline, CDR1 is MNHEY and CDR2 is SVGEGT. This CDR3 has 13 residues. CDR3 in amino acids: CASSPGQDTEAFF. The CDR3 DNA reads TGTGCCAGCAGTCCGGGACAGGACACTGAAGCTTTCTTT.

Concerning this clone: The identical CDR3 is also encoded by other nucleotide sequences in the sample. The chain is built from TRBV3-1 (or the pseudogene TRBV3-2) and TRBJ1-1; D unresolved. Germline assignment: CDR1 LGHDT and CDR2 YNNKEL (reference sequence). CDR3 length: 13 amino acids. With 0 bases removed from V and 5 bases from J, the gap between germline ends came to 7 bases. The CDR3 is CASSQEGGTEAFF. Written as DNA, the CDR3 is TGTGCCAGCAGCCAAGAGGGAGGAACTGAAGCTTTCTTT.

This clone appeared once. The chain recombines TRBV6-5 with TRBJ2-7, with D uncertain. There are 15 residues in the CDR3. The ends were cut back, 6 bases at V and 6 bases at J, with 21 bases in the middle. The germline V gene has CDR1 MNHEY and CDR2 SVGAGI. The CDR3 sequence is CASSLRLRSPGEQYF. As DNA, the CDR3 is TGTGCCAGCAGCCTCCGTCTGCGCTCACCGGGCGAGCAGTACTTC.

This clone was seen ten or more times. The chain joins TRBV10-1 to TRBJ1-2; 7 bases align to TRBD1. The CDR3 is 16 residues long. CDR1 and CDR2 from the germline V gene are WNHNN and SYGVQD (reference sequence). The V segment lost 1 base and the J segment 4 bases; nucleotides outside the gene matches: 9. In nucleotides, the CDR3 is TGCGCCAGCAGTGAGTGGCGGGTCAGGGGGGCCTATGGCTACACCTTC. Its translation: CASSEWRVRGAYGYTF.

The chain recombines TRBV18 with TRBJ2-1, with 10 positions matching TRBD1. With 4 bases clipped from V and 8 bases from J, the junction kept 11 bases outside the gene matches. Germline loops: CDR1 KGHSH, CDR2 LQKENI. The CDR3 sequence is 16 residues long. The DNA for the CDR3 is TGTGCCAGCTCACTCTACGGGACAGGGGATTTCGATGAGCAGTTCTTC. Amino acids: CASSLYGTGDFDEQFF.

The chain carries TRBV10-1 and TRBJ1-1; 8 nucleotides align to TRBD1. Per germline, CDR1 WNHNN and CDR2 SYGVQD (reference sequence). The CDR3 has 15 residues. The J segment lost 2 bases and the V segment lost 3 bases, leaving 5 bases of the junction unmatched. This CDR3 is CASSDFQGANTEAFF. The CDR3 nucleotides read TGCGCCAGCAGTGATTTTCAGGGGGCAAACACTGAAGCTTTCTTT.

The chain employs TRBV14 and TRBJ1-5; no definite D call. The CDR3 has 14 residues. Germline V gene lookup returns CDR1 SGHDN and CDR2 FVKESK. Trimming removed 1 base from V and 1 base from J, with 5 bases in between. This CDR3 reads CASSQGHSNQPQHF. The CDR3 region has the DNA TGTGCCAGCAGCCAAGGGCACAGCAATCAGCCCCAGCATTTT.

This chain uses TRBV24-1 with TRBJ1-5; D is ambiguous. V was clipped by 5 bases and J by 3 bases, with 10 bases between them. CDR1 and CDR2 from the germline V gene are KGHDR and SFDVKD. This CDR3 is built from 14 residues. CDR3 residues: CATSGTALNQPQHF. The DNA for the CDR3 is TGTGCCACCAGTGGAACAGCCCTCAATCAGCCCCAGCATTTT.

The gene calls are TRBV7-9 and TRBJ1-1, with D perhaps TRBD1 (5 bases). Germline CDR1 reads SEHNR; CDR2 reads FQNEAQ (reference sequence). CDR3 length equals 13 residues. Trimming removed 1 base at V and 10 bases at J, with 13 bases between. The chain's CDR3 is CASSLDQGSGAFF. The CDR3 DNA is TGTGCCAGCAGCTTAGATCAGGGATCAGGAGCTTTCTTT.

The CDR3 loop is CASSLADPVGYTF. The CDR3 DNA is TGTGCCAGCAGCTTAGCAGATCCAGTGGGCTACACCTTC. The gene calls are TRBV7-2 and TRBJ1-2; D uncertain. Trimming stripped 0 bases from V and 8 bases from J, with 10 bases between. Per the germline V gene, CDR1 is SGHTA and CDR2 is FQGNSA. The CDR3 is made up of 13 amino acids.

This clone appeared once. The chain couples TRBV2 to TRBJ2-5; 9 nucleotides line up with TRBD2. The CDR3 covers 14 residues. With V trimmed by 7 bases and J by 5 bases, 8 bases remained unmatched. Germline V CDR1 and CDR2: SNHLY, FYNNEI. CDR3 in DNA: TGTGCCAGCAAAGGCGGGGGGGCAGGGGAGACCCAGTACTTC. Its protein product is CASKGGGAGETQYF.

DNA for the CDR3: TGTGCCAGCAGTTTTGGTAGCGGGGGCTCCGAGCAGTACTTC. Residues: CASSFGSGGSEQYF. The J gene is TRBJ2-7, the V gene TRBV27, with TRBD2 matching over 9 bases. Germline CDR1 MNHEY, CDR2 SMNVEV (reference sequence). The CDR3 runs to 14 residues. V shed 3 bases, J shed 6 bases, and the junction held 6 bases outside the gene matches.

V gene TRBV19 combines with J gene TRBJ2-7; 7 bases line up with TRBD1. The V gene's germline CDR1 is LNHDA and CDR2 SQIVND (reference sequence). The CDR3 runs 15 residues. With V trimmed by 3 bases and J by 4 bases, 9 bases remained unmatched. This CDR3 reads CASSISGGVGYEQYF. The CDR3 nucleotides are TGTGCCAGTAGTATTTCAGGGGGAGTCGGGTACGAGCAGTACTTC.

J is TRBJ2-7 and V is TRBV10-1; 12 nucleotides align to TRBD2. Trimming at V came to 6 bases and at J to 3 bases, leaving 6 bases not matched to a gene. Germline V gene lookup returns CDR1 WNHNN and CDR2 SYGVQD (reference sequence). The CDR3 extends over 15 amino acids. The CDR3 sequence: CASRTSGGVCYEQYF. CDR3 DNA sequence: TGCGCCAGCAGGACTAGCGGGGGAGTATGCTACGAGCAGTACTTC.

This clone has only one observation. V and J are TRBV6-4 and TRBJ2-2, with 7 nucleotides matching TRBD2. CDR3 length: 16 residues. V shed 5 bases, J shed 5 bases, and the junction held 11 bases outside the gene matches. Germline CDR1 is MRHNA and CDR2 is SNTAGT. This CDR3 is CASSPLGEGWTGELFF. CDR3 nucleotide sequence: TGTGCCAGCAGTCCCCTCGGGGAGGGGTGGACCGGGGAGCTGTTTTTT.